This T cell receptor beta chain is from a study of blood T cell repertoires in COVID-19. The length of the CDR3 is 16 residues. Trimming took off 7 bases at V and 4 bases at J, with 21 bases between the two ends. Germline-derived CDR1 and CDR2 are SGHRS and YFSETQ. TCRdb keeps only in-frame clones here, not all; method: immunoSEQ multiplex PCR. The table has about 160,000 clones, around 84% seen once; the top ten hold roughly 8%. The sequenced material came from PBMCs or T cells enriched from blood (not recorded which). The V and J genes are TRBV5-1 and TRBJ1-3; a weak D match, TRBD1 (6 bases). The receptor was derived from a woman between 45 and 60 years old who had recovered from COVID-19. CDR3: CASSPSEGGFGNTIYF. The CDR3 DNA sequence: TGCGCCAGCTCCCCTTCGGAAGGGGGATTCGGAAACACCATATATTTT.